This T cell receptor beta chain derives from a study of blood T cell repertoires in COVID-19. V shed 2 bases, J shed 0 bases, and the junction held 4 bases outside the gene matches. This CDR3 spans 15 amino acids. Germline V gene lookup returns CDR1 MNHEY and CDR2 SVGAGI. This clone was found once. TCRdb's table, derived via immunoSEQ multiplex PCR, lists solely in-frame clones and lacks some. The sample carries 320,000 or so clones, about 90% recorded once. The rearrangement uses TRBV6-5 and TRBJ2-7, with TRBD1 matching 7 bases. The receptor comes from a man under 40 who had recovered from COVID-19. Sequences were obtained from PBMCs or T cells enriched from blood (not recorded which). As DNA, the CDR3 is TGTGCCAGCAGTTACAGGAGACAGGGCTCCTACGAGCAGTACTTC. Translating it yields CASSYRRQGSYEQYF.